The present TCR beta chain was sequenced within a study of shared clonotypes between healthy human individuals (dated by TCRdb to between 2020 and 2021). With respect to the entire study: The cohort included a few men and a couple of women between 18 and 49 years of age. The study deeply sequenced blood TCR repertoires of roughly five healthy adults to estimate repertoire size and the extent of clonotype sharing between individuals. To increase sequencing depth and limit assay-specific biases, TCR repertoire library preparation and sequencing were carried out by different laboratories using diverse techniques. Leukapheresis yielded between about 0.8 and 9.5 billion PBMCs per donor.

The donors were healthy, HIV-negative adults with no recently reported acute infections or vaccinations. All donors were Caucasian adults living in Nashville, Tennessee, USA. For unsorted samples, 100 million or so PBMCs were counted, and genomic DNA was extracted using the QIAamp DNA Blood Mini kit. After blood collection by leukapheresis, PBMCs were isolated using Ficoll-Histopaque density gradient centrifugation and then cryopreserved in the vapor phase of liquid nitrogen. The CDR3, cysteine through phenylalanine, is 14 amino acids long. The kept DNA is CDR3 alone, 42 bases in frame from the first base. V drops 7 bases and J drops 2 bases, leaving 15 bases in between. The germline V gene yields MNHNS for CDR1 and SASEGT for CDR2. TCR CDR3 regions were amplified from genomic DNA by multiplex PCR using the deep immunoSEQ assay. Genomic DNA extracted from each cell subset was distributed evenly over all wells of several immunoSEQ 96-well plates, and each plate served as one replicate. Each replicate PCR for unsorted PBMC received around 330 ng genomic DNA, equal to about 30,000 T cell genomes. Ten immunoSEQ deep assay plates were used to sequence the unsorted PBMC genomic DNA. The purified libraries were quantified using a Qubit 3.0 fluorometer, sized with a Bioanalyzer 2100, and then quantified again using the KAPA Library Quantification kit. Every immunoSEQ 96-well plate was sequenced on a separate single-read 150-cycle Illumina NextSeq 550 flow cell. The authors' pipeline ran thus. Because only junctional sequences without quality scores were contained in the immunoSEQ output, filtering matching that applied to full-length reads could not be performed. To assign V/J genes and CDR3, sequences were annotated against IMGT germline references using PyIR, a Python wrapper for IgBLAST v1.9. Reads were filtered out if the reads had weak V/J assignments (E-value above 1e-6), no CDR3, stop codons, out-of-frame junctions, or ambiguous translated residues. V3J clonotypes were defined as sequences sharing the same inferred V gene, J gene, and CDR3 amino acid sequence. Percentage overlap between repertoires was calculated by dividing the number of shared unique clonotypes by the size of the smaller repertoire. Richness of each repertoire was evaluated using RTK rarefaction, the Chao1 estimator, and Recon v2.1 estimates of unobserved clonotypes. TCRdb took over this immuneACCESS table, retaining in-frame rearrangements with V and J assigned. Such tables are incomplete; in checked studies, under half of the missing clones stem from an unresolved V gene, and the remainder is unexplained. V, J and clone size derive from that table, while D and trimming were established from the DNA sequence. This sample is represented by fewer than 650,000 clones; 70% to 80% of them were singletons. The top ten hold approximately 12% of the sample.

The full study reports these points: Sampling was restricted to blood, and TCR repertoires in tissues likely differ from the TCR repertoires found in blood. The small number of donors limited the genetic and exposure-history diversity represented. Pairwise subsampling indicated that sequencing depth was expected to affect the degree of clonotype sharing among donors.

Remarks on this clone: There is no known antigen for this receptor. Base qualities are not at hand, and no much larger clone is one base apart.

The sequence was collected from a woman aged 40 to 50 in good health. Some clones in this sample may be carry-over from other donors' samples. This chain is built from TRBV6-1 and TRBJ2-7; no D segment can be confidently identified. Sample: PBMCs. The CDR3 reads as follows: CASKGFRLAYEQYF. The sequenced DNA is TGTGCCAGCAAAGGTTTCAGACTCGCCTACGAGCAGTACTTC.